Listed below are T cell receptor beta chains from one sample, sequenced in a study of CD8+CD57+ T cells in acquired aplastic anemia. A single record per CDR3 protein comes from TCRdb applying MiXCR to the reads. The sample carries roughly 170,000 distinct CDR3 sequences, 48% recorded once. The sequenced sample was sorted CD4+, CD8+, or CD8+CD57+ T cells (not recorded which) from PBMCs. These receptor sequences come from a human donor with aplastic anemia. Each CDR3 is given with its conserved first and last residue. The D gene is left open where the match is weak. Size is omitted from some rows. Given values are once, few, many or a class for expanded clones.

D: TRBD1; V: TRBV10-1; J: TRBJ2-1; size: NA; CDR3: CASSESGTGNYNEQFF; DNA: TGCGCCAGCAGTGAGTCCGGGACAGGGAACTACAATGAGCAGTTCTTC
D: NA; V: TRBV25-1; J: TRBJ1-1; size: NA; CDR3: CASSDRKNTEAFF; DNA: TGTGCCAGCAGTGATAGAAAGAACACTGAAGCTTTCTTT
D: NA; V: TRBV12-3/TRBV12-4; J: TRBJ1-2; size: many; CDR3: CASSPGPDRPYGYTF; DNA: TGTGCCAGCAGCCCGGGACCAGACAGGCCCTATGGCTACACCTTC
D: NA; V: TRBV27; J: TRBJ1-5; size: few; CDR3: CASSSFIIQNQPQHF; DNA: TGTGCCAGCAGTTCCTTTATAATCCAAAATCAGCCCCAGCATTTT
D: TRBD1; V: TRBV6-1; J: TRBJ2-3; size: many; CDR3: CASSNRQGLSDTQYF; DNA: TGTGCCAGCAGTAATCGACAGGGGTTGTCAGATACGCAGTATTTT
D: NA; V: TRBV6-1; J: TRBJ2-7; size: many; CDR3: CASSEAGGNPSYEQYF; DNA: TGTGCCAGCAGTGAAGCAGGCGGCAATCCATCCTACGAGCAGTACTTC
D: TRBD2; V: TRBV29-1; J: TRBJ2-3; size: few; CDR3: CSVQRTSGGAGADTQYF; DNA: TGCAGCGTACAGAGGACTAGCGGGGGGGCCGGCGCAGATACGCAGTATTTT
D: NA; V: TRBV10-3; J: TRBJ1-1; size: NA; CDR3: CAISESPSTGNTEAFF; DNA: TGTGCCATCAGTGAGTCTCCGTCGACAGGGAACACTGAAGCTTTCTTT
D: TRBD1; V: TRBV19; J: TRBJ2-7; size: NA; CDR3: CASSVGQGTRYEQYF; DNA: TGTGCCAGTAGTGTAGGACAGGGGACTCGGTACGAGCAGTACTTC
D: TRBD2; V: TRBV11-2; J: TRBJ2-7; size: NA; CDR3: CASSPRTSAASYEQYF; DNA: TGTGCCAGCAGCCCCCGGACTAGCGCGGCCTCCTACGAGCAGTACTTC
D: TRBD1; V: TRBV6-1; J: TRBJ1-4; size: few; CDR3: CASSPSGGGEKLFF; DNA: TGTGCCAGCAGTCCCTCAGGGGGCGGGGAAAAACTGTTTTTT
D: TRBD2; V: TRBV7-8; J: TRBJ2-2; size: many; CDR3: CASSYVAGPRRTGELFF; DNA: TGTGCCAGCAGCTACGTAGCGGGACCCCGACGGACCGGGGAGCTGTTTTTT
D: TRBD1; V: TRBV2; J: TRBJ2-1; size: many; CDR3: CASSIWDRGYEQFF; DNA: TGTGCCAGCAGTATATGGGACAGGGGTTATGAGCAGTTCTTC
D: NA; V: TRBV5-1; J: TRBJ1-1; size: many; CDR3: CASSLGTNTEAFF; DNA: TGCGCCAGCAGCTTGGGTACGAACACTGAAGCTTTCTTT
D: TRBD2; V: TRBV10-2; J: TRBJ2-2; size: NA; CDR3: CASSEAGGTGELFF; DNA: TGCGCCAGCAGTGAAGCGGGAGGCACCGGGGAGCTGTTTTTT
D: TRBD2; V: TRBV11-1; J: TRBJ2-7; size: NA; CDR3: CASSLAGAGGRGYEQYF; DNA: TGTGCCAGCAGCTTAGCGGGAGCGGGAGGACGTGGCTACGAGCAGTACTTC
D: NA; V: TRBV28; J: TRBJ1-2; size: NA; CDR3: CASSLDQGGYGYTF; DNA: TGTGCCAGCAGTTTGGACCAGGGAGGCTATGGCTACACCTTC
D: TRBD1; V: TRBV19; J: TRBJ1-3; size: NA; CDR3: CASSRDRYSGNTIYF; DNA: TGTGCCAGTAGCCGGGACAGATACTCTGGAAACACCATATATTTT
D: TRBD1; V: TRBV2; J: TRBJ1-6; size: NA; CDR3: CASSAYGTGVNSPLHF; DNA: TGTGCCAGCAGCGCCTATGGGACAGGGGTGAATTCACCCCTCCACTTT
D: TRBD2; V: TRBV5-1; J: TRBJ2-3; size: many; CDR3: CASSLAVAGAPTDTQYF; DNA: TGCGCCAGCAGCTTGGCGGTAGCGGGGGCCCCTACAGATACGCAGTATTTT
D: NA; V: TRBV24-1; J: TRBJ2-2; size: NA; CDR3: CATSENTGELFF; DNA: TGTGCCACCAGTGAGAACACCGGGGAGCTGTTTTTT
D: NA; V: TRBV2; J: TRBJ2-2; size: NA; CDR3: CASRDSVNTGELFF; DNA: TGTGCCAGCAGGGACAGCGTTAACACCGGGGAGCTGTTTTTT
D: NA; V: TRBV20-1; J: TRBJ2-7; size: NA; CDR3: CSARDARRGGYEQYF; DNA: TGCAGTGCTAGAGATGCACGACGTGGGGGATACGAGCAGTACTTC
D: TRBD2; V: TRBV10-3; J: TRBJ2-2; size: NA; CDR3: CAIRRDSGGADGELFF; DNA: TGTGCCATCAGAAGGGATAGCGGGGGGGCCGACGGGGAGCTGTTTTTT
D: TRBD1; V: TRBV7-2; J: TRBJ1-2; size: many; CDR3: CASSLSPGGDYGYTF; DNA: TGTGCCAGCAGCTTATCTCCAGGGGGCGACTATGGCTACACCTTC
D: TRBD1; V: TRBV29-1; J: TRBJ2-7; size: few; CDR3: CSVETRTGMLYEQYF; DNA: TGCAGCGTTGAGACTCGGACAGGGATGTTGTACGAGCAGTACTTC
D: NA; V: TRBV29-1; J: TRBJ2-3; size: NA; CDR3: CSVKGPTDTQYF; DNA: TGCAGCGTTAAAGGGCCAACAGATACGCAGTATTTT
D: NA; V: TRBV12-3/TRBV12-4; J: TRBJ1-5; size: many; CDR3: CASSTRGMSNQPQHF; DNA: TGTGCCAGCAGTACCAGGGGTATGAGCAATCAGCCCCAGCATTTT
D: NA; V: TRBV4-1; J: TRBJ1-1; size: many; CDR3: CASSLGSMNTEAFF; DNA: TGCGCCAGCAGCCTAGGGTCGATGAACACTGAAGCTTTCTTT
D: NA; V: TRBV7-6; J: TRBJ2-5; size: many; CDR3: CASSATKPETQYF; DNA: TGTGCCAGCAGCGCAACTAAGCCGGAGACCCAGTACTTC
D: TRBD1; V: TRBV12-3/TRBV12-4; J: TRBJ1-5; size: many; CDR3: CASSLTGIYQPQHF; DNA: TGTGCCAGCAGTTTGACAGGGATCTATCAGCCCCAGCATTTT
D: TRBD1; V: TRBV29-1; J: TRBJ2-7; size: few; CDR3: CSVVTGTAYEQYF; DNA: TGCAGCGTTGTGACAGGGACAGCCTACGAGCAGTACTTC
D: NA; V: TRBV15; J: TRBJ1-6; size: NA; CDR3: CATSRPRADSPLHF; DNA: TGTGCCACCAGCAGACCTCGCGCGGATTCACCCCTCCACTTT